The TCR beta chain under discussion was sequenced for a study of cytomegalovirus exposure and HLA in healthy donors. The PCR made use of 60 Vbeta and 13 Jbeta primers. Measured with immunoSEQ multiplex PCR; TCRdb has only the in-frame clones, and not every one. The table lists hundreds of thousands of clones, about 72% of them singletons. In the case of this clone: Its specificity is not known.

General study points: By a later analysis, the bulk of CMV-associated TCR beta chains appeared HLA-restricted.

The CDR3 length is 16 residues. The V end lost 1 base, the J end lost 1 base, and 15 bases lay between the germline ends. Germline CDR1 and CDR2: SGHDT and YYEEEE. The V call is TRBV5-6, the J call TRBJ2-7, with D possibly matching TRBD2 (5 bases). The sample was PBMCs. This clonotype originated in a male donor in good health and CMV-seronegative. This CDR3 is CASSLLSLLGSYEQYF. The CDR3 coding sequence is TGTGCCAGCAGCTTGTTATCCCTACTAGGATCCTACGAGCAGTACTTC.